A selection of T cell receptor beta chains follows, all from one sample in a study of blood T cell repertoires in COVID-19. Clones were sequenced by immunoSEQ multiplex PCR, and TCRdb holds only the in-frame ones, with some missing. The sample holds under 300,000 clones, about nine tenths seen once. Sample: PBMCs or T cells enriched from blood (not recorded which). Every receptor here comes from a woman aged 18-30 years who had recovered from COVID-19. The CDR3 runs from the conserved cysteine through the conserved F or W. Fields, in order: D gene, J gene, clone size, V gene, CDR3 DNA, CDR3 protein. D genes are given only for firm matches. Rows may omit the clone size; those that give it use once, few, many or a size class.

d_call: TRBD1; j_call: TRBJ1-4; clone_size: -; v_call: TRBV4-1; cdr3_nt: TGCGCCAGCAGCCAATTGACAGGGACTAATGAAAAACTGTTTTTT; cdr3_aa: CASSQLTGTNEKLFF
d_call: TRBD1; j_call: TRBJ1-1; clone_size: -; v_call: TRBV27; cdr3_nt: TGTGCCAGCAGTCAAGGGGGACAGGGGGCTAAAGGCACTGAAGCTTTCTTT; cdr3_aa: CASSQGGQGAKGTEAFF
d_call: -; j_call: TRBJ1-1; clone_size: -; v_call: TRBV20-1; cdr3_nt: TGCAGTGCTAGCCCAGACACTGAAGCTTTCTTT; cdr3_aa: CSASPDTEAFF
d_call: TRBD1; j_call: TRBJ1-1; clone_size: -; v_call: TRBV5-1; cdr3_nt: TGCGCCAGCAGCTACGGACAGGGAGTATCCACTGAAGCTTTCTTT; cdr3_aa: CASSYGQGVSTEAFF
d_call: TRBD1; j_call: TRBJ1-2; clone_size: once; v_call: TRBV28; cdr3_nt: TGTGCCAGCAGTATCCAGACCGGGACAGGTTATGGCTACACCTTC; cdr3_aa: CASSIQTGTGYGYTF
d_call: TRBD1; j_call: TRBJ1-5; clone_size: -; v_call: TRBV28; cdr3_nt: TGTGCCAGCCGACAGGGTAATCAGCCCCAGCATTTT; cdr3_aa: CASRQGNQPQHF
d_call: TRBD2; j_call: TRBJ2-3; clone_size: -; v_call: TRBV5-1; cdr3_nt: TGCGCCAGCAGTGTCTTTAGCGGGAGCACAGATACGCAGTATTTT; cdr3_aa: CASSVFSGSTDTQYF
d_call: -; j_call: TRBJ2-2; clone_size: -; v_call: TRBV18; cdr3_nt: TGTGCCAGCTCACCGCCGGGAACACAGATCCTCGGCGGGGAGCTGTTTTTT; cdr3_aa: CASSPPGTQILGGELFF
d_call: TRBD2; j_call: TRBJ2-7; clone_size: -; v_call: TRBV3-1/TRBV3-2; cdr3_nt: TGTGCCAGCAGCCGCAATAGCGGGAGAGACGAGCAGTACTTC; cdr3_aa: CASSRNSGRDEQYF
d_call: TRBD1; j_call: TRBJ2-3; clone_size: -; v_call: TRBV24-1; cdr3_nt: TGTGCCACCAGTGATTTGGAGGGGGCGGGAGATACGCAGTATTTT; cdr3_aa: CATSDLEGAGDTQYF
d_call: -; j_call: TRBJ2-7; clone_size: -; v_call: TRBV5-4; cdr3_nt: TGTGCCAGCAGCTTCCGCGGGCCAACCTACGAGCAGTACTTC; cdr3_aa: CASSFRGPTYEQYF
d_call: -; j_call: TRBJ1-4; clone_size: once; v_call: TRBV9; cdr3_nt: TGTGCCAGCAGCGTATCTGGGGGGAGTGAAAAACTGTTTTTT; cdr3_aa: CASSVSGGSEKLFF
d_call: -; j_call: TRBJ1-1; clone_size: -; v_call: TRBV6-2/TRBV6-3; cdr3_nt: TGTGCCAGCAGTTGGGGAGGGGATACTGAAGCTTTCTTT; cdr3_aa: CASSWGGDTEAFF
d_call: TRBD1; j_call: TRBJ1-2; clone_size: once; v_call: TRBV27; cdr3_nt: TGTGCCAGCAGTTTAAGTCGACAGGGACGGGGTTATGGCTACACCTTC; cdr3_aa: CASSLSRQGRGYGYTF
d_call: -; j_call: TRBJ1-2; clone_size: once; v_call: TRBV12-3/TRBV12-4; cdr3_nt: TGTGCCAGCAGTTTTCTTCGGGTGGGCTACACCTTC; cdr3_aa: CASSFLRVGYTF
d_call: TRBD1; j_call: TRBJ1-2; clone_size: -; v_call: TRBV7-9; cdr3_nt: TGTGCCAGCAGCACGGACACGGAGGGACAGCTCTATGGCTACACCTTC; cdr3_aa: CASSTDTEGQLYGYTF
d_call: -; j_call: TRBJ2-5; clone_size: -; v_call: TRBV27; cdr3_nt: TGTGCCAGCAGATCCAAAGAGACCCAGTACTTC; cdr3_aa: CASRSKETQYF
d_call: -; j_call: TRBJ1-1; clone_size: -; v_call: TRBV11-2; cdr3_nt: TGTGCCAGCAGGAGGATTATGAACACTGAAGCTTTCTTT; cdr3_aa: CASRRIMNTEAFF
d_call: TRBD2; j_call: TRBJ2-1; clone_size: -; v_call: TRBV19; cdr3_nt: TGTGCCAGTAACCCTAGCGGGAGCCGACATGAGCAGTTCTTC; cdr3_aa: CASNPSGSRHEQFF
d_call: -; j_call: TRBJ2-7; clone_size: -; v_call: TRBV20-1; cdr3_nt: TGCAGTGCTAGTCCTTCCTACGGGAGTATCTGGGGCGAGCAGTACTTC; cdr3_aa: CSASPSYGSIWGEQYF
d_call: TRBD2; j_call: TRBJ2-5; clone_size: -; v_call: TRBV7-6; cdr3_nt: TGTGCCAGCAGCCGAGCGGGGGCTCACGAGACCCAGTACTTC; cdr3_aa: CASSRAGAHETQYF
d_call: -; j_call: TRBJ1-5; clone_size: few; v_call: TRBV4-2; cdr3_nt: TGTGCCAGCAGCCAAGTACAACAGGGCTATCAGCCCCAGCATTTT; cdr3_aa: CASSQVQQGYQPQHF
d_call: -; j_call: TRBJ2-5; clone_size: -; v_call: TRBV7-9; cdr3_nt: TGTGCCAGCAGCTCGGGTCGGGAGACCCAGTACTTC; cdr3_aa: CASSSGRETQYF
d_call: -; j_call: TRBJ2-7; clone_size: -; v_call: TRBV7-2; cdr3_nt: TGTGCCAGCAGCCGGACAGAGGGGTACGAGCAGTACTTC; cdr3_aa: CASSRTEGYEQYF
d_call: -; j_call: TRBJ1-6; clone_size: -; v_call: TRBV28; cdr3_nt: TGTGCCAGCAGTTTCCAGGCCGGGGGACTGCAAAATTCACCCCTCCACTTT; cdr3_aa: CASSFQAGGLQNSPLHF
d_call: -; j_call: TRBJ2-2; clone_size: -; v_call: TRBV11-3; cdr3_nt: TGTGCCAGCAGCTTACTGGGGGGAATGGTTAAGCTGTTTTTT; cdr3_aa: CASSLLGGMVKLFF
d_call: -; j_call: TRBJ1-3; clone_size: -; v_call: TRBV12-5; cdr3_nt: TGTGCCGCAACAGGGAGCCCCTCTGGAAACACCATATATTTT; cdr3_aa: CAATGSPSGNTIYF
d_call: -; j_call: TRBJ2-7; clone_size: many; v_call: TRBV29-1; cdr3_nt: TGCAGCGTCGTTACAGGGTACGCGGATGCCTACGAGCAGTACTTC; cdr3_aa: CSVVTGYADAYEQYF
d_call: TRBD2; j_call: TRBJ2-2; clone_size: -; v_call: TRBV7-3; cdr3_nt: TGTGCCAGCAGCTCCGGACTAGCGGGAGGGCGGTACACCGGGGAGCTGTTTTTT; cdr3_aa: CASSSGLAGGRYTGELFF
d_call: -; j_call: TRBJ1-2; clone_size: once; v_call: TRBV4-2; cdr3_nt: TGTGCCAGCAGCCAAATGACAGGAGTCGATTCACTTTCAGGCGGCTACACCTTC; cdr3_aa: CASSQMTGVDSLSGGYTF
d_call: -; j_call: TRBJ2-7; clone_size: -; v_call: TRBV5-5; cdr3_nt: TGTGCCAGCAGCTTGCGGGAGCGCTCCTACGAGCAGTACTTC; cdr3_aa: CASSLRERSYEQYF
d_call: -; j_call: TRBJ1-6; clone_size: -; v_call: TRBV2; cdr3_nt: TGTGCCGCAGGGGAGAGTGGTTCACCCCTCCACTTT; cdr3_aa: CAAGESGSPLHF
d_call: TRBD1; j_call: TRBJ1-6; clone_size: -; v_call: TRBV5-1; cdr3_nt: TGCGCCAGCAGCTGGGGACAGGACAATTCACCCCTCCACTTT; cdr3_aa: CASSWGQDNSPLHF
d_call: -; j_call: TRBJ1-4; clone_size: -; v_call: TRBV11-2; cdr3_nt: TGTGCCAGCAGCGTGGGCCCAGAAAAACTGTTTTTT; cdr3_aa: CASSVGPEKLFF
d_call: -; j_call: TRBJ2-7; clone_size: once; v_call: TRBV20-1; cdr3_nt: TGCAGTGCTAGTCCCGGGGTCTCCTACGAGCAGTACTTC; cdr3_aa: CSASPGVSYEQYF
d_call: TRBD2; j_call: TRBJ2-5; clone_size: -; v_call: TRBV2; cdr3_nt: TGTGCCAGCAGAAAAGCGGGAGGGGAGACCCAGTACTTC; cdr3_aa: CASRKAGGETQYF
d_call: -; j_call: TRBJ2-1; clone_size: -; v_call: TRBV15; cdr3_nt: TGTGCCACCAGCAGAGATGGAGCGTTGGTCAATGAGCAGTTCTTC; cdr3_aa: CATSRDGALVNEQFF